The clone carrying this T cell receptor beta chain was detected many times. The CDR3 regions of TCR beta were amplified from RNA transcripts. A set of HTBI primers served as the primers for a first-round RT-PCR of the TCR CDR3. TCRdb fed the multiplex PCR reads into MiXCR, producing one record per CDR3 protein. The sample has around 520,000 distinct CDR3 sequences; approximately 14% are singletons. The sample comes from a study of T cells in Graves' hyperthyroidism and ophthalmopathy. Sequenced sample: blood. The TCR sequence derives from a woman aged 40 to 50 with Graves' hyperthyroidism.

This chain's CDR3 is CASSFDRRSYGYTF. Here the CDR3 DNA reads TGTGCCAGCAGTTTTGACAGGAGAAGCTATGGCTACACCTTC. This chain links TRBV28 with TRBJ1-2; the D gene is possibly TRBD1 (6 bases). Germline CDR1 MDHEN, CDR2 SYDVKM. This CDR3 is 14 amino acids long. The germline V and J ends were trimmed by 3 bases and 4 bases, with 12 bases remaining between them.